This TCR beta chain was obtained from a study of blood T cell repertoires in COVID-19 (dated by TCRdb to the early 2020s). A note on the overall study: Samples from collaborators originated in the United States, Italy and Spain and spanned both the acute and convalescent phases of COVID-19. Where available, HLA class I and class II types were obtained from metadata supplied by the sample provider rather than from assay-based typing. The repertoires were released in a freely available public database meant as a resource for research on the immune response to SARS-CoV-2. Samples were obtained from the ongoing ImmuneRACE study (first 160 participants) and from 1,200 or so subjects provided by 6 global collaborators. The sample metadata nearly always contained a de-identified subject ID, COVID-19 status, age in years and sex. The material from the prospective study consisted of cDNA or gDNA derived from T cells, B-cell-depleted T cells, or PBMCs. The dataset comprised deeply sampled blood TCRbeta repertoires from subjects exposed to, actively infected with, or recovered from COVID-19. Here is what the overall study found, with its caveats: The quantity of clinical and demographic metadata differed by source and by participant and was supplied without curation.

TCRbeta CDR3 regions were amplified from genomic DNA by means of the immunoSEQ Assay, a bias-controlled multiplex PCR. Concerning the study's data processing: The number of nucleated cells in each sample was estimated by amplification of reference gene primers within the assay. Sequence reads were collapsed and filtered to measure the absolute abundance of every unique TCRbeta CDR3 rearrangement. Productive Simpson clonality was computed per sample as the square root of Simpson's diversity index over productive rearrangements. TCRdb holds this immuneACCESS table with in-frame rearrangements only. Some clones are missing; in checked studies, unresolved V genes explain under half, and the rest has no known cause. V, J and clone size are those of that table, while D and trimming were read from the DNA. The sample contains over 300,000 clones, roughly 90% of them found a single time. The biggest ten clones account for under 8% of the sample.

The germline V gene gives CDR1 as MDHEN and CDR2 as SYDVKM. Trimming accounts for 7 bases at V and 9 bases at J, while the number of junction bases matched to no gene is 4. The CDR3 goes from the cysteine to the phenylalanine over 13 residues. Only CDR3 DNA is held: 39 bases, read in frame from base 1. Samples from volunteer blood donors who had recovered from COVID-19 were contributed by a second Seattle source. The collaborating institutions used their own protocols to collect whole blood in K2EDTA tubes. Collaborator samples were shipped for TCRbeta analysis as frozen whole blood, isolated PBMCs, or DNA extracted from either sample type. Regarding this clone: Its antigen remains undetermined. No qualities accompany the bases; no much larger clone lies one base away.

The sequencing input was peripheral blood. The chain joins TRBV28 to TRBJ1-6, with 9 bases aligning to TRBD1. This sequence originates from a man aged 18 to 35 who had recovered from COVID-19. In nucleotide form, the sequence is TGTGCCAGCATGGACAGGGGATTTTCACCCCTCCACTTT. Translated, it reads CASMDRGFSPLHF.